This T cell receptor (beta chain) was identified during a study of blood T cells in healthy people across ages. Only a few counts were recorded for this clonotype. Through a sample-barcoded 5' primer and a J-beta primer mix, a second PCR was run for roughly 7 to 11 cycles. In TCRdb, the 5' RACE reads were re-called with MiXCR into one record per CDR3 protein. The table includes about 780,000 distinct CDR3 sequences, 46% detected once. Trimming removed 5 bases from V and 4 bases from J, with 13 bases in between. CDR3 length: 14 residues. The genes are TRBV12-3 or TRBV12-4 and TRBJ2-3; D remains unclear. This sequence was found in a man aged 80 or over in good health. The sequenced sample was blood. CDR3 region: CASSGRVGADTQYF. CDR3 nucleotides: TGTGCCAGCAGTGGAAGAGTAGGAGCAGATACGCAGTATTTT.